This TCR beta chain appears in the sequencing data of a study of cytomegalovirus exposure and HLA in healthy donors. Study-level points and caveats: TCR beta sequences numbering 15,000 to 20,000 were associated with HLA alleles at 0.05 false discovery rate in a later analysis.

The primer mix had 60 Vbeta and 13 Jbeta primers. TCRdb keeps only in-frame clones here, not all; method: immunoSEQ multiplex PCR. The data contain around 130,000 clones, 75% to 85% of them seen just once; the ten biggest clones take up approximately 2%. With respect to this clone: Antigen unknown.

The CDR3 is 15 residues long. Germline V CDR1 and CDR2: SGDLS, YYNGEE. V was clipped by 5 bases and J by 1 base; unmatched bases: 8. This TCR came from a young man in good health and CMV-seronegative. The chain links TRBV9 to TRBJ1-1, with 7 bases aligning to TRBD1. Material for sequencing was PBMCs. This CDR3 reads CASSIQGSGNTEAFF. DNA of the CDR3: TGTGCCAGCAGTATACAGGGGAGCGGGAACACTGAAGCTTTCTTT. Using reference TRBV9 and TRBJ1-1 for the parts outside the CDR3, the full variable domain is DSGVTQTPKHLITATGQRVTLRCSPRSGDLSVYWYQQSLDQGLQFLIQYYNGEERAKGNILERFSAQQFPDLHSELNLSSLELGDSALYFCASSIQGSGNTEAFFGQGTRLTVV.